Listed below are T cell receptor beta chains from one sample, sequenced in a study of graft-versus-host responses after intestinal transplantation. Libraries were prepared by immunoSEQ multiplex PCR; TCRdb keeps only in-frame clonotypes and omits some of them. The sample yields 43,000 or so clones, 80% to 95% seen once. This specimen was PBMCs, taken roughly 760 days after a first intestinal transplant, on the day of a second. The source is a human patient who received an intestinal transplant, so some T cells may come from the graft donor. CDR3s include the opening cysteine and the closing phenylalanine or tryptophan. D genes are given only for firm matches. The size of a clone is reported for some rows only, either as once, few or many, or as a class for expanded clones.

clone size: NA
J gene: TRBJ2-5
V gene: TRBV5-8
D gene: TRBD2
CDR3 DNA: TGTGCCAGCCAGCGGGGACCAAAAGAGACCCAGTACTTC
CDR3 protein: CASQRGPKETQYF

clone size: few
J gene: TRBJ2-7
V gene: TRBV10-3
D gene: TRBD2
CDR3 DNA: TGTGCCATCTCGACGGCTAGCGGGACAGTCTACGAGCAGTACTTC
CDR3 protein: CAISTASGTVYEQYF

clone size: NA
J gene: TRBJ1-1
V gene: TRBV6-5
D gene: NA
CDR3 DNA: TGTGCCAGCAGTTGGGGGCACAACACTGAAGCTTTCTTT
CDR3 protein: CASSWGHNTEAFF

clone size: NA
J gene: TRBJ1-2
V gene: TRBV7-7
D gene: TRBD1
CDR3 DNA: TGTGCCAGCAGCCCGGGACAGGGTGGCTACACCTTC
CDR3 protein: CASSPGQGGYTF

clone size: NA
J gene: TRBJ2-7
V gene: TRBV25-1
D gene: NA
CDR3 DNA: TGTGCCAGCAGTGACCCAACAGGGTGGAAGGACTACGAGCAGTACTTC
CDR3 protein: CASSDPTGWKDYEQYF

clone size: NA
J gene: TRBJ1-2
V gene: TRBV28
D gene: NA
CDR3 DNA: TGTGCCAGCAGTTTAAGCAGCTATAACTATGGCTACACCTTC
CDR3 protein: CASSLSSYNYGYTF

clone size: NA
J gene: TRBJ2-5
V gene: TRBV14
D gene: NA
CDR3 DNA: TGTGCCAGCAGCCAAGACCAGGGTAAGTACCAAGAGACCCAGTACTTC
CDR3 protein: CASSQDQGKYQETQYF

clone size: NA
J gene: TRBJ1-3
V gene: TRBV5-1
D gene: TRBD1
CDR3 DNA: TGCGCCAGCAGCGCCGCCAGGGGGGCTGGAAACACCATATATTTT
CDR3 protein: CASSAARGAGNTIYF

clone size: NA
J gene: TRBJ1-5
V gene: TRBV19
D gene: NA
CDR3 DNA: TGTGCCAGTAGTATTTGGGGCGGAGGGAACAATCAGCCCCAGCATTTT
CDR3 protein: CASSIWGGGNNQPQHF

clone size: NA
J gene: TRBJ2-1
V gene: TRBV18
D gene: TRBD1
CDR3 DNA: TGTGCCAGCTCGACAGGGGAATCCTACAATGAGCAGTTCTTC
CDR3 protein: CASSTGESYNEQFF

clone size: NA
J gene: TRBJ2-5
V gene: TRBV5-5
D gene: NA
CDR3 DNA: TGTGCCAGCCACAGGGAAGAGACCCAGTACTTC
CDR3 protein: CASHREETQYF

clone size: NA
J gene: TRBJ2-1
V gene: TRBV5-1
D gene: NA
CDR3 DNA: TGCGCCAGCAGCTTAGGAGAGATCGATGAGCAGTTCTTC
CDR3 protein: CASSLGEIDEQFF

clone size: NA
J gene: TRBJ1-2
V gene: TRBV7-2
D gene: NA
CDR3 DNA: TGTGCCAGCAGCTTGAGGGCGGGGGGAAACTATGGCTACACCTTC
CDR3 protein: CASSLRAGGNYGYTF

clone size: NA
J gene: TRBJ2-7
V gene: TRBV9
D gene: TRBD1
CDR3 DNA: TGTGCCAGCAGCGTGACAGGGGTCAGCGAGCAGTACTTC
CDR3 protein: CASSVTGVSEQYF

clone size: NA
J gene: TRBJ2-1
V gene: TRBV5-1
D gene: NA
CDR3 DNA: TGCGCCAGCAGCTATGGACCCAACAATGAGCAGTTCTTC
CDR3 protein: CASSYGPNNEQFF

clone size: once
J gene: TRBJ1-5
V gene: TRBV5-8
D gene: NA
CDR3 DNA: TGTGCCAGCAGCTTGTTCAACAGCAACCAGCCCCAGCATTTT
CDR3 protein: CASSLFNSNQPQHF

clone size: once
J gene: TRBJ1-2
V gene: TRBV30
D gene: NA
CDR3 DNA: TGTGCCTCCCTAGGGGGACGCCATTATGGCTACACCTTC
CDR3 protein: CASLGGRHYGYTF